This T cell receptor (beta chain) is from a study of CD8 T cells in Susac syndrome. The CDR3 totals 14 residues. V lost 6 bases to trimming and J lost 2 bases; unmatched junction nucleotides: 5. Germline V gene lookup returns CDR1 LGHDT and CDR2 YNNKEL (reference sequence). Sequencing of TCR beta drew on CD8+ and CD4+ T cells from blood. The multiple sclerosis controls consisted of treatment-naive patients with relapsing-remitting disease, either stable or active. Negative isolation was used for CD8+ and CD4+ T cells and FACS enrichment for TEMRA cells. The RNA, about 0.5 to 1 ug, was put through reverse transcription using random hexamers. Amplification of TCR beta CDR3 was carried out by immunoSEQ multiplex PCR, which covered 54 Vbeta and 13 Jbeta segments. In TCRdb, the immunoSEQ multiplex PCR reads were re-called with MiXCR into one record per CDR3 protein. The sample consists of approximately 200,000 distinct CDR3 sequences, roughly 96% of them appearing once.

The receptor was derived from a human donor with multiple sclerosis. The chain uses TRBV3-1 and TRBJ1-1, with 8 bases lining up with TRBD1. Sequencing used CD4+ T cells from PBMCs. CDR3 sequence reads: CASRSGQGNTEAFF. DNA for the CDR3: TGTGCCAGCAGATCTGGACAGGGCAACACTGAAGCTTTCTTT. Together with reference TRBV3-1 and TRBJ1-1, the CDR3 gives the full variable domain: DTAVSQTPKYLVTQMGNDKSIKCEQNLGHDTMYWYKQDSKKFLKIMFSYNNKELIINETVPNRFSPKSPDKAHLNLHINSLELGDSAVYFCASRSGQGNTEAFFGQGTRLTVV.